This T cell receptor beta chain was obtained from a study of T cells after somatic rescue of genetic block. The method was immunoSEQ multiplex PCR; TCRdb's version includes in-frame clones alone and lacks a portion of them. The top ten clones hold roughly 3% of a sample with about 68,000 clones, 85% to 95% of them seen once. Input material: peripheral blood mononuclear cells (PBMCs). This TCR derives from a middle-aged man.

This chain's CDR3 is CASKYRGRETNEKLFF. The CDR3 DNA reads TGTGCCAGCAAATACAGGGGGCGCGAGACTAATGAAAAACTGTTTTTT. The V and J genes are TRBV2 and TRBJ1-4, with TRBD1 identical over 9 bases. The V gene's germline CDR1 is SNHLY and CDR2 FYNNEI. The CDR3 totals 16 residues. The ends lost 7 bases at V and 2 bases at J; junction bases unmatched: 8.